Listed here are 27 T cell receptor beta chains from one sample, sequenced in a study of blood T cell repertoires in COVID-19. The data were produced by immunoSEQ multiplex PCR, yet TCRdb's version contains in-frame clones alone and is incomplete. The repertoire holds 150,000 to 200,000 clones, with 80% as singletons. Source material: PBMCs or T cells enriched from blood (not recorded which). Receptor source: a woman aged 55-70 years who had recovered from COVID-19.

The rearrangement links TRBV6-2 or TRBV6-3 to TRBJ2-5; D may be TRBD1 (6 bases). The V end was cut by 2 bases, the J end by 3 bases, with 16 bases between. This CDR3 has 16 amino acids. Looked up from germline, CDR1 is MNHEY and CDR2 is SVGEGT. CDR3 region: CASSYLISRGKETQYF. Written as DNA, the CDR3 is TGTGCCAGCAGTTACCTAATATCCAGGGGTAAAGAGACCCAGTACTTC.

The chain is built from TRBV24-1 and TRBJ2-1, with D possibly matching TRBD1 (6 bases). The germline V gene encodes CDR1 KGHDR and CDR2 SFDVKD. This CDR3 comprises 18 residues. The V end was cut by 2 bases, the J end by 9 bases, with 25 bases between. CDR3 DNA sequence: TGTGCCACCAGTGATTCCAAGGGTGGGGGCCACACACAAAGTGAGCAGTTCTTC. It codes for CATSDSKGGGHTQSEQFF.

The CDR3 sequence: CASSSRVGQGLLQPQHF. CDR3 nucleotides: TGTGCCAGCAGTTCCCGGGTTGGACAGGGTCTTCTTCAGCCCCAGCATTTT. This chain links TRBV27 with TRBJ1-5; 8 nucleotides align to TRBD1. V dropped 4 bases and J dropped 6; count of bases not matched to a gene: 14. The CDR3 spans 17 residues. Germline V lookup: CDR1 MNHEY, CDR2 SMNVEV (reference sequence).

V usage is TRBV18 and J usage is TRBJ1-4; 9 nucleotides align to TRBD1. V was pared by 3 bases and J by 8 bases, with 4 bases of the junction left unmatched. This CDR3 has 14 residues. From germline, CDR1 is KGHSH and CDR2 LQKENI. Written as DNA, the CDR3 is TGTGCCAGCTCACCGGACAGGGGATACGAAAAACTGTTTTTT. Translating it yields CASSPDRGYEKLFF.

The V gene is TRBV2, the J gene TRBJ1-6, with TRBD1 matching 8 bases. Germline CDR1 and CDR2: SNHLY and FYNNEI. The CDR3 has 14 amino acids. V trimming: 6 bases; J trimming: 5 bases; junction bases outside the gene matches: 3. This chain's CDR3 is CASSGTGDNSPLHF. The DNA of the CDR3 is TGTGCCAGCAGCGGGACAGGAGATAATTCACCCCTCCACTTT.

The genes are TRBV19 and TRBJ1-6; D gene ambiguous. Trimming took off 1 base at V and 10 bases at J, with 14 bases between the two ends. The CDR3 length is 15 residues. Looked up from germline, CDR1 is LNHDA and CDR2 is SQIVND (reference sequence). This CDR3 reads CASSIADSKSSPLHF. In DNA form, the CDR3 reads TGTGCCAGTAGTATAGCCGACTCAAAGAGCTCACCCCTCCACTTT.

J is TRBJ2-3 and V is TRBV6-2 or TRBV6-3; 9 bases fit TRBD2. The V gene end was trimmed by 0 bases and the J gene end by 6 bases; junction bases not matched to a gene: 16. Germline V gene lookup returns CDR1 MNHEY and CDR2 SVGEGT. This CDR3 has 19 amino acids. CDR3 coding DNA: TGTGCCAGCAGTTACTCGAGTTTTAGCGGGGGAGAGAACAGGGATACGCAGTATTTT. Its protein is CASSYSSFSGGENRDTQYF.

This clone was counted a single time. This chain links TRBV5-6 with TRBJ2-3; D possibly corresponds to TRBD2 (6 bases). The V end was cut by 4 bases, the J end by 1 base, with 19 bases between. Germline CDR1 and CDR2: SGHDT and YYEEEE. CDR3 length: 17 residues. The CDR3 nucleotides are TGTGCCAGCAGCCCTGGCAGGGCGGGGATCGGCACAGATACGCAGTATTTT. Translating gives CASSPGRAGIGTDTQYF.

The chain joins TRBV11-2 to TRBJ2-3; no reliable D call. There are 15 residues in the CDR3. Trimming removed 5 bases at V and 2 bases at J, with 14 bases between. Looked up from germline, CDR1 is SGHAT and CDR2 is FQNNGV. In nucleotides, the CDR3 is TGTGCCAGCAGCCCGAGTTACACTAACACAGATACGCAGTATTTT. This translates into CASSPSYTNTDTQYF.

The chain recombines TRBV19 with TRBJ1-2; D unclear. The CDR3 consists of 12 residues. CDR1 is LNHDA and CDR2 is SQIVND in the germline V gene (reference sequence). Trimming cost V 5 bases and J 2 bases, with 6 bases left between them. CDR3 in amino acids: CASSVTNYGYTF. The CDR3 nucleotides are TGTGCCAGTAGTGTGACAAACTATGGCTACACCTTC.

The chain recombines TRBV18 with TRBJ1-1; no firm D call. Trimming took off 3 bases at V and 1 base at J, with 9 bases between the two ends. CDR1 and CDR2 (germline): KGHSH, LQKENI. The CDR3 is 14 amino acids. This chain's CDR3 is CASSPWGENTEAFF. The CDR3 DNA follows: TGTGCCAGCTCACCGTGGGGAGAGAACACTGAAGCTTTCTTT.

The V call is TRBV4-1, the J call TRBJ2-4; weak D call: TRBD2 (6 bases). Germline V gene lookup returns CDR1 MGHRA and CDR2 YSYEKL. This CDR3 has 15 amino acids. Trimming left V 5 bases short and J 6 bases short, with 17 bases between. The CDR3 sequence: CASSSQTEGGNIQYF. The CDR3 nucleotides are TGCGCCAGCAGCTCCCAAACCGAGGGAGGAAACATTCAGTACTTC.

The V gene is TRBV2, the J gene TRBJ2-7, with a possible D match to TRBD1 (5 bases). CDR3 length: 13 amino acids. Deletions cut 6 bases from V and 4 bases from J, with 13 bases between. The V gene's germline CDR1 is SNHLY and CDR2 FYNNEI. This CDR3 is CASRGPGLYEQYF. The CDR3 region has the DNA TGTGCCAGCAGGGGCCCAGGGTTATACGAGCAGTACTTC.

J is TRBJ1-3 and V is TRBV9, with D uncertain. Trimming took 7 bases from V and 4 from J, leaving 6 bases between them. Germline assignment: CDR1 SGDLS and CDR2 YYNGEE. The CDR3 covers 11 residues. DNA of the CDR3: TGTGCCAGCCAGCGGGGAAACACCATATATTTT. This translates into CASQRGNTIYF.

V is TRBV30 and J is TRBJ2-3; 8 nucleotides align to TRBD2. The length of the CDR3 is 15 residues. V dropped 3 bases and J dropped 0; count of bases not matched to a gene: 5. Germline V gene sequence: CDR1 GTSNPN, CDR2 SVGIG (reference sequence). The CDR3 region is CAWSAAGVSTDTQYF. For the CDR3, the DNA is TGTGCCTGGAGCGCAGCGGGGGTGAGCACAGATACGCAGTATTTT.

A single count supports this clone. At one boundary the junction diverges from the germline segment, which might be a read error. The chain links TRBV7-3 to TRBJ2-3; possible D gene TRBD2, 6 bases. This CDR3 has 13 amino acids. Germline V gene sequence: CDR1 SGHTA, CDR2 FQGTGA. In DNA, the CDR3 is TGTGCCAGCAGCCCGGGACTCCGAGGGGCCCTGGATTTT. Translated: CASSPGLRGALDF.

This chain connects TRBV7-2 to TRBJ1-5; 11 bases align to TRBD1. The CDR3 runs 17 residues. Per germline, CDR1 SGHTA and CDR2 FQGNSA. Trimming removed 4 bases from V and 4 bases from J; junction bases left unmatched: 9. CDR3 nucleotides: TGTGCCAGCAGCTGGTTGAGGGGACAGGGGGGGAATCAGCCCCAGCATTTT. Amino acid sequence: CASSWLRGQGGNQPQHF.

V gene TRBV7-9 combines with J gene TRBJ1-2, with D uncertain. The germline gives CDR1 SEHNR, CDR2 FQNEAQ (reference sequence). V was trimmed by 2 bases and J by 8 bases, leaving 9 bases between them. The length of the CDR3 is 12 residues. CDR3 sequence: CASSLRGWGYTF. CDR3 in DNA: TGTGCCAGCAGCTTACGGGGTTGGGGCTACACCTTC.

The rearrangement uses TRBV24-1 and TRBJ2-1; TRBD2 matches 8 bases. Looked up from germline, CDR1 is KGHDR and CDR2 is SFDVKD. V was pared by 3 bases and J by 4 bases, with 7 bases of the junction left unmatched. The CDR3 extends over 16 amino acids. The DNA of the CDR3 is TGTGCCACCAGTGATCCAAAGCGGGGGCCTTACAATGAGCAGTTCTTC. Its protein is CATSDPKRGPYNEQFF.

The rearrangement joins TRBV27 to TRBJ2-1; TRBD2 matches 10 bases. V shed 1 base and J 5 bases; nucleotides not matched to a gene: 2. This CDR3 has 15 residues. Germline V gives CDR1 MNHEY, CDR2 SMNVEV (reference sequence). The CDR3 DNA is TGTGCCAGCAGTTTATGGAGCGGGGGGGACAATGAGCAGTTCTTC. It is translated as CASSLWSGGDNEQFF.

The chain recombines TRBV6-5 with TRBJ1-1; unclear D gene. This CDR3 has 11 residues. Germline values: CDR1 MNHEY, CDR2 SVGAGI. Trimming shortened V by 8 bases and J by 5 bases, and 9 bases separated the two germline ends. In nucleotides, the CDR3 is TGTGCCAGCCAGATGATTACTGAAGCTTTCTTT. It is translated as CASQMITEAFF.

This clone was counted a single time. This rearrangement joins TRBV4-1 to TRBJ1-1; 8 nucleotides match TRBD1. Germline V gives CDR1 MGHRA, CDR2 YSYEKL. Trimming took 5 bases from V and 5 from J; bases not matched to a gene: 10. The CDR3 is 15 residues long. The CDR3 DNA sequence: TGCGCCAGCAGCACCTGGACAGGGAAGGGGACTGAAGCTTTCTTT. This gives the protein CASSTWTGKGTEAFF.

This clone came up once. The rearrangement links TRBV12-3 or TRBV12-4 to TRBJ1-1; D is ambiguous. The ends were cut back, 11 bases at V and 9 bases at J, with 10 bases in the middle. The CDR3 is 9 amino acids. As DNA, the CDR3 is TGTGCCCGTGGAGGTAAAGCTTTCTTT. The encoded protein is CARGGKAFF.

This chain uses TRBV30 with TRBJ2-1; a possible D gene is TRBD2 (5 bases). This CDR3 spans 16 amino acids. Per the germline V gene, CDR1 is GTSNPN and CDR2 is SVGIG (reference sequence). The germline V and J ends were trimmed by 5 bases and 1 base, with 18 bases remaining between them. The CDR3 spells CAWGRLTGGSYNEQFF. The CDR3 nucleotides read TGTGCCTGGGGGCGTTTGACCGGCGGGTCCTACAATGAGCAGTTCTTC.

V is TRBV2 and J is TRBJ1-3; D may be TRBD1 (5 bases). There are 14 residues in the CDR3. Germline CDR1 SNHLY, CDR2 FYNNEI. Trimming removed 1 base from V and 2 bases from J, with 6 bases in between. The DNA of the CDR3 is TGTGCCAGCAGTGAAGGGGGCACTGGAAACACCATATATTTT. Translation: CASSEGGTGNTIYF. The variable domain in full, completed from reference TRBV2 and TRBJ1-3, reads EPEVTQTPSHQVTQMGQEVILRCVPISNHLYFYWYRQILGQKVEFLVSFYNNEISEKSEIFDDQFSVERPDGSNFTLKIRSTKLEDSAMYFCASSEGGTGNTIYFGEGSWLTVV.

This clone was found a few times. The chain recombines TRBV7-6 with TRBJ1-6; maybe TRBD1 (5 bases). Germline V lookup: CDR1 SGHVS, CDR2 FNYEAQ. The CDR3 is made up of 15 amino acids. Trimming took 1 base from V and 9 from J, leaving 13 bases between them. The CDR3: CASSLVGVGGSPLHF. In nucleotides, the CDR3 is TGTGCCAGCAGCTTAGTTGGGGTGGGGGGTTCACCCCTCCACTTT.

The chain couples TRBV6-5 to TRBJ1-3; the D gene is possibly TRBD1 (6 bases). Per the germline V gene, CDR1 is MNHEY and CDR2 is SVGAGI. The CDR3 totals 15 residues. V was cut by 8 bases and J by 2 bases, with 16 bases left in between. DNA for the CDR3: TGTGCCAGCTGTACTGGCAGGGGTCCTGGAAACACCATATATTTT. Its protein is CASCTGRGPGNTIYF.